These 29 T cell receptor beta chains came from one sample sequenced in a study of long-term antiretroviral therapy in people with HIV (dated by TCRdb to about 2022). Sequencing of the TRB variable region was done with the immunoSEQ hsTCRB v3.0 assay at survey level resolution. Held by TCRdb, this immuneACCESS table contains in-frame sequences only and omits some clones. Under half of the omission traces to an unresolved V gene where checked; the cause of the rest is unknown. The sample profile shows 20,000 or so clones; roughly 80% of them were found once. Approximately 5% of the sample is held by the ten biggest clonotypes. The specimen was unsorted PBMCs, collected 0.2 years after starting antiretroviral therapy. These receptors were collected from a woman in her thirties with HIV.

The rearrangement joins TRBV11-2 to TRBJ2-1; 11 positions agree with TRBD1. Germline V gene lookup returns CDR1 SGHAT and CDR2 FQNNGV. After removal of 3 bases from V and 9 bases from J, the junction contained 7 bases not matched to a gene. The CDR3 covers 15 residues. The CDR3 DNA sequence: TGTGCCAGCAGCTTGGGACAGGGGGGTGTGGGTGAGCAGTTCTTC. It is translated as CASSLGQGGVGEQFF.

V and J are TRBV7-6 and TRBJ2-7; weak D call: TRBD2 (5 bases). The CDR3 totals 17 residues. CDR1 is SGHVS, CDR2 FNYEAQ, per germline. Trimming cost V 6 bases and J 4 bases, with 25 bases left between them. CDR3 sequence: CASSPRCWTLADYEQYV. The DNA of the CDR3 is TGTGCCAGCAGTCCGAGGTGTTGGACTCTAGCCGATTACGAGCAGTACGTC.

The CDR3 spells CASSQGGLHEQYV. The CDR3 DNA reads TGTGCCAGCAGCCAAGGGGGGCTCCACGAGCAGTACGTC. The chain uses TRBV14 and TRBJ2-7; maybe TRBD1 (6 bases). The CDR3 covers 13 residues. V lost 1 base, J lost 5 bases, and 9 bases lay in between. In germline, CDR1 is SGHDN, CDR2 FVKESK.

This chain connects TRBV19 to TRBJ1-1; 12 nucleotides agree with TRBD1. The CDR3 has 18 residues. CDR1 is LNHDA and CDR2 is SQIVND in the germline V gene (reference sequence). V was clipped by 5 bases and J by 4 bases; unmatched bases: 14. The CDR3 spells CASSPRRGTGGLGTEAFF. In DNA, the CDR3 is TGTGCCAGTAGTCCCCGGCGAGGGACAGGGGGCTTGGGCACTGAAGCTTTCTTT.

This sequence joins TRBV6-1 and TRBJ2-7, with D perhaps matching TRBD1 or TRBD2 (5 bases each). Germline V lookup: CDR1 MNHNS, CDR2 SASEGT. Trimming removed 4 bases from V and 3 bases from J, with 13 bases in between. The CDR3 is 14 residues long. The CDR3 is CASSGPGPNYEQYF. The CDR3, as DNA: TGTGCCAGCAGTGGACCGGGACCGAACTACGAGCAGTACTTC.

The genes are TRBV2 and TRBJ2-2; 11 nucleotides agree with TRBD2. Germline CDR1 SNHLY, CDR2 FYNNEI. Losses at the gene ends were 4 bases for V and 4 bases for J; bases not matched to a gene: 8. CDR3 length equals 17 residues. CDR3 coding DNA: TGTGCCAGCAGTGCCTTAGCGGGGGGGCAGGGCACCGGGGAGCTGTTTTTT. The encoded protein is CASSALAGGQGTGELFF.

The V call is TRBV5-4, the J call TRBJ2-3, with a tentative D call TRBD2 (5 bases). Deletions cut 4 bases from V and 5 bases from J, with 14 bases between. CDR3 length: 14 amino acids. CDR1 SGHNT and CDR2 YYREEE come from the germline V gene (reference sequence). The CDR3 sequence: CASSEAAREDTQYF. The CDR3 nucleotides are TGTGCCAGCAGCGAAGCGGCCCGGGAAGATACGCAGTATTTT.

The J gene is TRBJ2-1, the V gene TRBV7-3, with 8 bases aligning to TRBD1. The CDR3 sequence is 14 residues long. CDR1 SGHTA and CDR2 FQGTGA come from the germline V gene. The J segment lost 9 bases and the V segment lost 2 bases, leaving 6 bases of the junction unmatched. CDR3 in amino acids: CASSLGGTGGEQFF. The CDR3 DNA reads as TGTGCCAGCAGCTTAGGAGGGACAGGCGGTGAGCAGTTCTTC.

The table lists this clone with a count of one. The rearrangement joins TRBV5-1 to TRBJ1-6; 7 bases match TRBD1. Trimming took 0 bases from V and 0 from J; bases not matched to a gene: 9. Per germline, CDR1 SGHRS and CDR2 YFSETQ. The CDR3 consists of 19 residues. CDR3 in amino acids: CASSLAPTGMGSYNSPLHF. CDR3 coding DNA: TGCGCCAGCAGCTTGGCCCCGACAGGGATGGGCTCCTATAATTCACCCCTCCACTTT.

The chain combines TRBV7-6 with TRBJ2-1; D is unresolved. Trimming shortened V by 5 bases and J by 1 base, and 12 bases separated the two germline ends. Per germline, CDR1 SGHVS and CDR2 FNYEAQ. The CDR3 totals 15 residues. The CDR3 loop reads CASSRGPPSYNEQFF. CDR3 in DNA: TGTGCCAGCAGCCGCGGACCCCCTTCCTACAATGAGCAGTTCTTC.

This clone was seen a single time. The CDR3, as DNA: TGCGCCAGCAGCCAATATGGGACAGGGGCAGATACGCAGTATTTT. Translating it yields CASSQYGTGADTQYF. J is TRBJ2-3 and V is TRBV4-1; TRBD1 aligns across 10 bases. From germline, CDR1 is MGHRA and CDR2 YSYEKL. The J segment lost 4 bases and the V segment lost 2 bases, leaving 3 bases of the junction unmatched. CDR3 length: 15 amino acids.

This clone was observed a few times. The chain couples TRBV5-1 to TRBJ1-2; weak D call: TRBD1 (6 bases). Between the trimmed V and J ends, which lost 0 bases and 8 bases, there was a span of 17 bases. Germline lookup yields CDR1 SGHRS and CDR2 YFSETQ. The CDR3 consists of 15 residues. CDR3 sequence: CASSLEGRGGEGYTF. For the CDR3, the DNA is TGCGCCAGCAGCTTGGAGGGCAGGGGTGGAGAGGGCTACACCTTC.

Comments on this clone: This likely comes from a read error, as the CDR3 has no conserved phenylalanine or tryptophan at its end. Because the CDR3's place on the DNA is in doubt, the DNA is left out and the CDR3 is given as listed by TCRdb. The CDR3: CASSESLGLPEI. This chain connects TRBV6-1 to TRBJ2-7; whether TRBD1, the table's D call, matches the DNA was not checked. The CDR3 length is 12 residues, termini included. Germline lookup yields CDR1 MNHNS and CDR2 SASEGT.

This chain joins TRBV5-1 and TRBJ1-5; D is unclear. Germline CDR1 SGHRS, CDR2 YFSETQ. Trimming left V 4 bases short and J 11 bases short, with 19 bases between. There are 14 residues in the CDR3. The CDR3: CASSRRSREMTQHF. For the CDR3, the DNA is TGCGCCAGCAGCCGACGGTCCCGCGAAATGACCCAGCATTTT.

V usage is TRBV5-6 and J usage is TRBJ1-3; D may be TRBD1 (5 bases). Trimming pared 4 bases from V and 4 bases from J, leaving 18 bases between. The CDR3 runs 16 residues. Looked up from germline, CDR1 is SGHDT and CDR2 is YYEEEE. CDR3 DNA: TGTGCCAGCAGCCCTAGTCGGGACCTTGGAGGAAACACCATATATTTT. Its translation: CASSPSRDLGGNTIYF. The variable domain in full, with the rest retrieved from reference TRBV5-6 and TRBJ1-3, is DAGVTQSPTHLIKTRGQQVTLRCSPKSGHDTVSWYQQALGQGPQFIFQYYEEEERQRGNFPDRFSGHQFPNYSSELNVNALLLGDSALYLCASSPSRDLGGNTIYFGEGSWLTVV.

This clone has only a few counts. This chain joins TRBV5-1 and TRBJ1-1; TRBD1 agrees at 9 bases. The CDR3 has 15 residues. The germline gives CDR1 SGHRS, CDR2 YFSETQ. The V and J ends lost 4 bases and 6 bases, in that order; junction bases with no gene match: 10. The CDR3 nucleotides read TGCGCCAGCAGCCCACGGGACAGGGTGACCCCTGAAGCTTTCTTT. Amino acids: CASSPRDRVTPEAFF. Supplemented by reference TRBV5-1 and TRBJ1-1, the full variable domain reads KAGVTQTPRYLIKTRGQQVTLSCSPISGHRSVSWYQQTPGQGLQFLFEYFSETQRNKGNFPGRFSGRQFSNSRSEMNVSTLELGDSALYLCASSPRDRVTPEAFFGQGTRLTVV.

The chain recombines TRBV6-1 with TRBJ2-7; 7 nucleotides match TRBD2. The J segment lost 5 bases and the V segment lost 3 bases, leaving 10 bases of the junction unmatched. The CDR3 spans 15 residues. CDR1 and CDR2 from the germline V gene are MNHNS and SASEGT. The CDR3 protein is CASSDAGVGRHEQYV. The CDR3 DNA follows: TGTGCCAGCAGTGACGCGGGGGTAGGACGCCACGAGCAGTACGTC.

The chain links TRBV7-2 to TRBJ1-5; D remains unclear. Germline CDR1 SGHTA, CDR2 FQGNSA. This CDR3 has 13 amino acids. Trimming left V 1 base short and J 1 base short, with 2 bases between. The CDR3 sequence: CASSLVSNQPQHF. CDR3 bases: TGTGCCAGCAGCTTAGTGAGCAATCAGCCCCAGCATTTT. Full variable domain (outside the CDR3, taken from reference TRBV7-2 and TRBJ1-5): GAGVSQSPSNKVTEKGKDVELRCDPISGHTALYWYRQSLGQGLEFLIYFQGNSAPDKSGLPSDRFSAERTGGSVSTLTIQRTQQEDSAVYLCASSLVSNQPQHFGDGTRLSIL.

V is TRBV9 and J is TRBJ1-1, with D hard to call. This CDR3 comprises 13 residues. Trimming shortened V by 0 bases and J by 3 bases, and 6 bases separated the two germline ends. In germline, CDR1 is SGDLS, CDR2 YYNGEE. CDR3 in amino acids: CASSVGADTEAFF. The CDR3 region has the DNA TGTGCCAGCAGCGTAGGGGCGGACACTGAAGCTTTCTTT.

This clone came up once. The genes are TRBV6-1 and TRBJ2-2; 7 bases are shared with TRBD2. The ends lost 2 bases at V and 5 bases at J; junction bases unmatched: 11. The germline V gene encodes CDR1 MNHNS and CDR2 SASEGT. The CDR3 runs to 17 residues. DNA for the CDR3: TGTGCCAGCAGTGAAAGTTCCGGCCAGCGGGGTACCGGGGAGCTGTTTTTT. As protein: CASSESSGQRGTGELFF.

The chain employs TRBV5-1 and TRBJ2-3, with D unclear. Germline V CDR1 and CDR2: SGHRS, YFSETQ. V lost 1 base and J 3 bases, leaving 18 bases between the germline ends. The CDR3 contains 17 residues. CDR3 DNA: TGCGCCAGCAGCTTGACACGTGGGGTTGAACTGACAGATACGCAGTATTTT. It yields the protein CASSLTRGVELTDTQYF.

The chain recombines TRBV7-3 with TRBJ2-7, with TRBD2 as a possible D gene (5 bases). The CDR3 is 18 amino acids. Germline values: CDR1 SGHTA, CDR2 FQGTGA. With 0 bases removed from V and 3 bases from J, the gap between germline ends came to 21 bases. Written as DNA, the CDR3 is TGTGCCAGCAGCTTAACACCTCGAGGGCAGGAGTTCAACTACGAGCAGTACTTC. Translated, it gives CASSLTPRGQEFNYEQYF.

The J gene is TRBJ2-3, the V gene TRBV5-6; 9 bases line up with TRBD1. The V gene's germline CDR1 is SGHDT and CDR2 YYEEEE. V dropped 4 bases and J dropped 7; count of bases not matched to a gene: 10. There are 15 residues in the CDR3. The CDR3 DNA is TGTGCCAGCAGCCCCAAGACAGGGGGTCTACATACGCAGTATTTT. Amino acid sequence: CASSPKTGGLHTQYF.

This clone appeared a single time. The CDR3 region has the DNA TGTGCCTGGAGTGTAGGACAACCGGGGCCTCCTAATGAAAAACTGTTTTTT. It specifies CAWSVGQPGPPNEKLFF. This sequence joins TRBV30 and TRBJ1-4; tentative D call: TRBD1 (5 bases). The V end lost 0 bases, the J end lost 3 bases, and 17 bases lay between the germline ends. This CDR3 has 17 amino acids. Germline loops: CDR1 GTSNPN, CDR2 SVGIG (reference sequence).

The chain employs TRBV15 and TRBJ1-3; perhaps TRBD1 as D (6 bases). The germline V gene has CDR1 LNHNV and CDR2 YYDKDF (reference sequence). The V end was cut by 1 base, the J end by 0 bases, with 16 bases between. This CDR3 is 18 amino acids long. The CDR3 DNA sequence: TGTGCCACCAGCAGAGGAAATGACAGGCGCAACTCTGGAAACACCATATATTTT. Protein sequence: CATSRGNDRRNSGNTIYF.

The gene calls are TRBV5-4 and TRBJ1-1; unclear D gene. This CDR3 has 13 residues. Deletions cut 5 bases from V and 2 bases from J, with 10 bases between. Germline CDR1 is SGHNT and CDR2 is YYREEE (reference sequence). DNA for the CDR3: TGTGCCAGCAGGCCTGTCCGAAACACTGAAGCTTTCTTT. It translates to CASRPVRNTEAFF.

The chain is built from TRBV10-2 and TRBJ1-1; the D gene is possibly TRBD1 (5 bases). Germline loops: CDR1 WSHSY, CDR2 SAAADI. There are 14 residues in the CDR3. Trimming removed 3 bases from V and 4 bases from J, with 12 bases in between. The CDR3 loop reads CASSEWGRGTEAFF. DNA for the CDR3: TGCGCCAGCAGTGAATGGGGCCGGGGCACTGAAGCTTTCTTT.

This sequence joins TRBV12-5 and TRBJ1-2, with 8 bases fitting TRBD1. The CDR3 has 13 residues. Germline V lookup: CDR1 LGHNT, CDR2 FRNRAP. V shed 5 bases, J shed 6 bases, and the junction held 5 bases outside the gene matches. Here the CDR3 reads CASGPGQGNGYTF. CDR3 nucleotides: TGTGCTAGTGGTCCAGGACAGGGAAATGGCTACACCTTC.

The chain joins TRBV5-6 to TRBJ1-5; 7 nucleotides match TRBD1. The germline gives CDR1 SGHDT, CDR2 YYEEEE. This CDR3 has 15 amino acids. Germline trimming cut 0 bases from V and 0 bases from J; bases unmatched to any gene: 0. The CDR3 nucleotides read TGTGCCAGCAGCTTGGGACAGGGTAGCAATCAGCCCCAGCATTTT. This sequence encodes CASSLGQGSNQPQHF.